Each of the 21 T cell receptor beta chains below was sequenced from the same sample in a study of blood T cell repertoires in COVID-19. Profiled with immunoSEQ multiplex PCR; TCRdb holds only in-frame clones, not every one. The data hold some 140,000 clones, with approximately 80% observed a single time. Specimen: peripheral blood. The receptors come from a woman aged 60-75 years with COVID-19, enrolled during active disease.

This chain joins TRBV9 and TRBJ1-5, with D unclear. V lost 3 bases, J lost 0 bases, and 10 bases lay in between. Looked up from germline, CDR1 is SGDLS and CDR2 is YYNGEE. This CDR3 has 15 amino acids. CDR3 region: CASSAGVNSNQPQHF. DNA of the CDR3: TGTGCCAGCAGCGCCGGGGTAAATAGCAATCAGCCCCAGCATTTT. Full variable domain (rest looked up from reference TRBV9 and TRBJ1-5): DSGVTQTPKHLITATGQRVTLRCSPRSGDLSVYWYQQSLDQGLQFLIQYYNGEERAKGNILERFSAQQFPDLHSELNLSSLELGDSALYFCASSAGVNSNQPQHFGDGTRLSIL.

Comments on this clone: The germline gene is not matched at one end of the junction; a read error may be the cause. This chain joins TRBV9 and TRBJ2-5; D is perhaps TRBD2 (7 bases). This CDR3 has 17 amino acids. Looked up from germline, CDR1 is SGDLS and CDR2 is YYNGEE. Here the CDR3 reads CARSVAGGGKGGETQYF. The CDR3 bases are TGTGCCCGCAGCGTAGCTGGGGGGGGAAAAGGGGGAGAGACCCAGTACTTC.

V and J are TRBV19 and TRBJ2-3; tentatively, D is TRBD1 (5 bases). V was shortened by 1 base and J by 2 bases, with 10 bases between the two germline ends. Germline V CDR1 and CDR2: LNHDA, SQIVND (reference sequence). CDR3 length: 15 residues. CDR3 sequence reads: CASSIGGQDTDTQYF. The CDR3 region has the DNA TGTGCCAGTAGTATAGGGGGCCAGGACACAGATACGCAGTATTTT.

CDR3 in amino acids: CASSFRSTTYGYTF. The CDR3 DNA follows: TGTGCCAGCAGCTTTAGGAGTACAACCTATGGCTACACCTTC. The rearrangement links TRBV7-2 to TRBJ1-2; D uncertain. The V end was cut by 3 bases, the J end by 4 bases, with 12 bases between. Germline CDR1 is SGHTA and CDR2 is FQGNSA. CDR3 size: 14 residues.

The V call is TRBV18, the J call TRBJ1-2, with 7 bases fitting TRBD1. The V and J ends lost 3 bases and 4 bases, in that order; junction bases with no gene match: 5. The CDR3 has 14 residues. CDR1 is KGHSH, CDR2 LQKENI, per germline. DNA for the CDR3: TGTGCCAGCTCACCGGGGACAGTCAGCTATGGCTACACCTTC. Translation gives CASSPGTVSYGYTF.

V usage is TRBV19 and J usage is TRBJ1-1, with 7 bases identical to TRBD1. Germline assignment: CDR1 LNHDA and CDR2 SQIVND (reference sequence). Losses at the gene ends were 7 bases for V and 4 bases for J; bases not matched to a gene: 18. The CDR3 has 17 residues. This CDR3 is CASTPFPSRQGTTEAFF. As DNA, the CDR3 is TGTGCCAGTACTCCGTTCCCCTCACGACAGGGTACCACTGAAGCTTTCTTT.

The chain couples TRBV5-1 to TRBJ1-4; D is undetermined. CDR3 length: 14 amino acids. V was pared by 2 bases and J by 0 bases, with 5 bases between. Germline V lookup: CDR1 SGHRS, CDR2 YFSETQ. In DNA, the CDR3 is TGCGCCAGCAGCTTTGAGTCAACTAATGAAAAACTGTTTTTT. Translation gives CASSFESTNEKLFF.

This clone was counted a few times. The chain employs TRBV10-1 and TRBJ2-1, with D maybe TRBD2 (5 bases). Trimming pared 5 bases from V and 4 bases from J, leaving 12 bases between. Germline V CDR1 and CDR2: WNHNN, SYGVQD (reference sequence). CDR3 length: 14 residues. In nucleotides, the CDR3 is TGCGCCAGCAGTCCCCAGTCGGGGTACAATGAGCAGTTCTTC. It codes for CASSPQSGYNEQFF.

The chain is built from TRBV7-3 and TRBJ1-2, with a weak D call TRBD1 (6 bases). The V gene lost 5 bases and the J gene lost 6 bases, with 16 bases spanning the gap. The CDR3 has 14 amino acids. Germline CDR1 SGHTA, CDR2 FQGTGA. The CDR3 here is CASSPRARTDGYTF. DNA of the CDR3: TGTGCCAGCAGCCCACGGGCCAGGACAGATGGCTACACCTTC.

J is TRBJ2-1 and V is TRBV7-3, with D perhaps matching TRBD2 (5 bases). Germline loops: CDR1 SGHTA, CDR2 FQGTGA. V lost 2 bases and J lost 6, with 14 bases in between. The CDR3 has 15 residues. The CDR3 nucleotides read TGTGCCAGCAGCTTATACCGGGGTCCCTCCAATGAGCAGTTCTTC. The encoded protein is CASSLYRGPSNEQFF.

V usage is TRBV4-2 and J usage is TRBJ2-1; 14 bases match TRBD2. The CDR3 totals 16 residues. V was clipped by 3 bases and J by 6 bases; unmatched bases: 4. Looked up from germline, CDR1 is LGHNA and CDR2 is YNFKEQ. The CDR3 here is CASSHWGTSGSNEQFF. In DNA form, the CDR3 reads TGTGCCAGCAGCCATTGGGGGACTAGCGGGAGCAATGAGCAGTTCTTC.

The chain employs TRBV29-1 and TRBJ1-2, with D maybe TRBD1 (5 bases). This CDR3 is 14 amino acids long. Germline V gene lookup returns CDR1 SQVTM and CDR2 ANQGSEA. The ends were cut back, 2 bases at V and 4 bases at J, with 14 bases in the middle. The DNA of the CDR3 is TGCAGCGTTGAAACAGGACGCGGAAGCTATGGCTACACCTTC. It is translated as CSVETGRGSYGYTF.

V gene TRBV15 combines with J gene TRBJ1-2; 8 nucleotides agree with TRBD1. This CDR3 spans 15 amino acids. In germline, CDR1 is LNHNV, CDR2 YYDKDF (reference sequence). Trimming removed 3 bases from V and 4 bases from J; junction bases left unmatched: 7. The CDR3 spells CATSSEDRALYGYTF. Written as DNA, the CDR3 is TGTGCCACCAGCAGTGAGGACAGGGCGCTCTATGGCTACACCTTC.

This sequence joins TRBV12-3 or TRBV12-4 and TRBJ2-2; weak D call: TRBD1 (6 bases). V lost 11 bases to trimming and J lost 5 bases, with 12 bases between them. This CDR3 comprises 12 residues. This CDR3 is CAGGRGTGELFF. The CDR3 nucleotides are TGTGCCGGAGGTAGGGGGACCGGGGAGCTGTTTTTT.

V is TRBV6-1 and J is TRBJ1-1; perhaps TRBD1 as D (5 bases). V gave up 3 bases and J gave up 5 bases, with 13 bases separating them. The CDR3 has 14 amino acids. Germline CDR1 MNHNS, CDR2 SASEGT. CDR3 DNA sequence: TGTGCCAGCAGTGAGATATCTGGGGGGACTGAAGCTTTCTTT. Amino acids: CASSEISGGTEAFF.

The J gene is TRBJ1-6, the V gene TRBV6-5, with a tentative D call TRBD1 (5 bases). Germline V lookup: CDR1 MNHEY, CDR2 SVGAGI. The CDR3 covers 14 residues. Trimming took 5 bases from V and 10 from J, leaving 15 bases between them. The DNA for the CDR3 is TGTGCCAGCAGTCCCAGGGAGGGAGGATCACCCCTCCACTTT. Its translation is CASSPREGGSPLHF.

J is TRBJ1-2 and V is TRBV7-2; TRBD1 might be the D (6 bases). V lost 5 bases, J lost 5 bases, and 15 bases lay in between. This CDR3 contains 14 residues. Germline V gene sequence: CDR1 SGHTA, CDR2 FQGNSA. DNA of the CDR3: TGTGCCAGCAGCCCACAGGGCCCCACGTATGGCTACACCTTC. Encoded protein: CASSPQGPTYGYTF. Full variable domain (outside the CDR3, taken from reference TRBV7-2 and TRBJ1-2): GAGVSQSPSNKVTEKGKDVELRCDPISGHTALYWYRQSLGQGLEFLIYFQGNSAPDKSGLPSDRFSAERTGGSVSTLTIQRTQQEDSAVYLCASSPQGPTYGYTFGSGTRLTVV.

V usage is TRBV6-5 and J usage is TRBJ1-1, with a possible D match to TRBD1 (5 bases). Germline assignment: CDR1 MNHEY and CDR2 SVGAGI. The CDR3 has 13 amino acids. Trimming stripped 7 bases from V and 3 bases from J, with 12 bases between. CDR3 region: CASTRRGDTEAFF. The CDR3 coding sequence is TGTGCCAGCACCAGACGGGGGGACACTGAAGCTTTCTTT.

The chain couples TRBV24-1 to TRBJ2-3; possibly TRBD2 for D (6 bases). CDR3 size: 13 residues. Germline CDR1 reads KGHDR; CDR2 reads SFDVKD. Trimming took off 4 bases at V and 6 bases at J, with 10 bases between the two ends. Here the CDR3 reads CATSDRGRDTQYF. The CDR3 region has the DNA TGTGCCACCAGTGACAGAGGGAGGGATACGCAGTATTTT.

The CDR3 nucleotides are TGTGCCAGCTCACTTAAGGGGGACACTGAAGCTTTCTTT. Its protein product is CASSLKGDTEAFF. The chain couples TRBV18 to TRBJ1-1, with D possibly being TRBD1 (6 bases). The CDR3 totals 13 residues. Germline V CDR1 and CDR2: KGHSH, LQKENI. V lost 4 bases and J 3 bases, leaving 9 bases between the germline ends.

This chain links TRBV9 with TRBJ1-3, with D hard to call. This CDR3 has 14 residues. Germline CDR1 is SGDLS and CDR2 is YYNGEE. V lost 4 bases, J lost 1 base, and 9 bases lay in between. CDR3: CASSPQSSGNTIYF. The CDR3, as DNA: TGTGCCAGCAGCCCCCAGTCTTCTGGAAACACCATATATTTT.